This T cell receptor beta chain was identified in a study of Ad26.COV2.S vaccination and SARS-CoV-2 variants. As for the study in general: Each vaccinee took Ad26.COV2.S intramuscularly, once or twice 56 days apart.

In germline, CDR1 is KGHSY, CDR2 FQNENV. The CDR3 length is 12 residues. V lost 4 bases and J 8 bases, leaving 9 bases between the germline ends. Here immunoSEQ multiplex PCR was the method, and the copy in TCRdb shows in-frame clones only, minus some. The data hold roughly 700,000 clones, with 70% to 90% observed a single time. Treatment here: some 19 received Ad26.COV2.S at low or high dose, single or two shots; 5 received placebo; per-sample allocation not given. Collection of samples fell on day 63 after the first vaccine or placebo injection. Donation came from an adult in Boston who was aged 18-55 years. Participants' vaccine, an Ad26 vector, delivered Wuhan-strain SARS-CoV-2 spike. This clone was recorded a few times.

The sequenced sample was peripheral blood, obtained in a trial of Ad26.COV2.S vaccine versus placebo. The sequence derives from a person aged 18-65 years who received the Ad26.COV2.S COVID-19 vaccine or a placebo. The chain recombines TRBV16 with TRBJ2-1; perhaps TRBD2 as D (5 bases). The CDR3, as DNA: TGTGCCAGCAGCCGTCGGGGAGATGAGCAGTTCTTC. This sequence encodes CASSRRGDEQFF.